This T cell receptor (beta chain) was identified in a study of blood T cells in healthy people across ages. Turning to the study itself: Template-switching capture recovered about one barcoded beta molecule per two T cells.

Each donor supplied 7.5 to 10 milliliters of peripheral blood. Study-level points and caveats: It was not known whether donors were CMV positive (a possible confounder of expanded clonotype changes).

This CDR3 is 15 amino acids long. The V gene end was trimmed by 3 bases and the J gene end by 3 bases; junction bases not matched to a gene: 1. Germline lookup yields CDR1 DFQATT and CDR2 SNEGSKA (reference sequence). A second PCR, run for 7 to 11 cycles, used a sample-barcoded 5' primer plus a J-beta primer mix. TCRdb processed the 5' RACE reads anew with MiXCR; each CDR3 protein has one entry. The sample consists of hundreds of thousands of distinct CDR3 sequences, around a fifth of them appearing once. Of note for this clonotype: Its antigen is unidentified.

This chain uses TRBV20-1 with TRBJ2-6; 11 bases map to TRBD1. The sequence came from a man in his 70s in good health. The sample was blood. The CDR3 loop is CSARGQGDGANVLTF. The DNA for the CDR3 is TGCAGTGCTAGGGGACAGGGGGATGGGGCCAACGTCCTGACTTTC.